Included here is one T cell receptor (beta chain) sequence, with context. What it recognizes is unknown. Every TCR beta cDNA library bore unique molecular identifiers. From the PCR reads, TCRdb called clonotypes with MiXCR, one entry per CDR3 protein. The top ten clones hold roughly 0.54% of a sample with over 700,000 distinct CDR3 sequences, roughly 29% of them seen once. The sample is drawn from a study of post-analysis software for immune sequencing data. As for the study in general: Courses of disease covered relapsing-remitting, secondary progressive and progressive-relapsing multiple sclerosis.

Study-level results: Samples from one preparation batch, clustered by F measure, grouped strongly together. Controls' normalized Chao1 diversity significantly exceeded that of multiple sclerosis patients.

Sequencing input: blood. The TCR was taken from a girl aged 10-17 years with multiple sclerosis.

This CDR3 is CASSSLRSGGTDTQYF. DNA of the CDR3: TGTGCCAGCAGCTCCTTGCGGTCCGGTGGCACAGATACGCAGTATTTT. V is TRBV7-9 and J is TRBJ2-3; D gene unclear. This CDR3 comprises 16 residues. V lost 4 bases and J lost 1, with 15 bases in between. Germline assignment: CDR1 SEHNR and CDR2 FQNEAQ (reference sequence).